The 8 T cell receptor beta chains reported below all come from one sample, sequenced in a study of radiotherapy plus CTLA-4 blockade in lung cancer. TCRdb's table, derived via immunoSEQ multiplex PCR, lists solely in-frame clones and lacks some. The sample gives 60,000 to 70,000 clones, 65% to 80% of which show up once; approximately 9.3% is in the top ten. This specimen consisted of peripheral blood, obtained from a patient treated with radiotherapy plus ipilimumab. The receptors derive from a human donor with non-small cell lung cancer who had a complete response to radiotherapy plus ipilimumab.

The J gene is TRBJ1-3, the V gene TRBV19, with a weak D call TRBD1 (6 bases). The germline V and J ends were trimmed by 9 bases and 0 bases, with 12 bases remaining between them. The CDR3 consists of 14 residues. The germline gives CDR1 LNHDA, CDR2 SQIVND (reference sequence). CDR3 DNA: TGTGCCAGCGAGCGAGGGGGCTCTGGAAACACCATATATTTT. It specifies CASERGGSGNTIYF.

The chain is built from TRBV30 and TRBJ1-5; no firm D call. V gave up 5 bases and J gave up 0 bases, with 5 bases separating them. The CDR3 covers 12 residues. In germline, CDR1 is GTSNPN, CDR2 SVGIG (reference sequence). The CDR3 nucleotides read TGTGCCTGGTCCTATAGCAATCAGCCCCAGCATTTT. It yields the protein CAWSYSNQPQHF.

Here the CDR3 reads CASSIDGVSGEAFF. CDR3 nucleotide sequence: TGTGCCAGTAGTATAGACGGGGTCTCGGGTGAAGCTTTCTTT. V usage is TRBV19 and J usage is TRBJ1-1; unclear D gene. The CDR3 is 14 residues long. In germline, CDR1 is LNHDA, CDR2 SQIVND (reference sequence). The V and J ends lost 0 bases and 7 bases respectively, with 12 bases between them. Variable domain in full (rest from reference TRBV19 and TRBJ1-1): DGGITQSPKYLFRKEGQNVTLSCEQNLNHDAMYWYRQDPGQGLRLIYYSQIVNDFQKGDIAEGYSVSREKKESFPLTVTSAQKNPTAFYLCASSIDGVSGEAFFGQGTRLTVV.

This clone was seen a single time. The rearrangement links TRBV6-5 to TRBJ2-5; D possibly corresponds to TRBD2 (5 bases). V lost 2 bases, J lost 3 bases, and 10 bases lay in between. Per the germline V gene, CDR1 is MNHEY and CDR2 is SVGAGI. The CDR3 runs 14 residues. The CDR3: CASSYTDGEETQYF. DNA of the CDR3: TGTGCCAGCAGTTACACCGACGGGGAAGAGACCCAGTACTTC.

The chain uses TRBV27 and TRBJ2-5; TRBD2 is a possible D gene (5 bases). Germline V gene data show CDR1 as MNHEY and CDR2 as SMNVEV (reference sequence). V shed 4 bases and J shed 4 bases, with 10 bases lying between them. The CDR3 is made up of 13 amino acids. CDR3 residues: CASSWTEGETQYF. Written as DNA, the CDR3 is TGTGCCAGCAGTTGGACCGAGGGAGAGACCCAGTACTTC.

The genes are TRBV5-5 and TRBJ2-3; D might be TRBD1 or TRBD2, each matching 7 bases. The CDR3 has 16 amino acids. V was pared by 4 bases and J by 0 bases, with 15 bases between. Germline V gives CDR1 SGHKS, CDR2 YYEKEE (reference sequence). As DNA, the CDR3 is TGTGCCAGCAGCAGGGGGGGACAGACTAGCACAGATACGCAGTATTTT. Translating it yields CASSRGGQTSTDTQYF.

This clone was seen just once. The chain has TRBV7-2 and TRBJ2-1, with D perhaps TRBD1 (6 bases). The CDR3 runs to 17 residues. Germline assignment: CDR1 SGHTA and CDR2 FQGNSA. Trimming cost V 1 base and J 8 bases, with 21 bases left between them. In DNA, the CDR3 is TGTGCCAGCAGCTTAGGACCGGGACACCCGACGGGCCATGAGCAGTTCTTC. Translating it yields CASSLGPGHPTGHEQFF.

The V call is TRBV4-3, the J call TRBJ1-5; D may be TRBD1 (5 bases). Germline CDR1 reads LGHNA; CDR2 reads YSLEER. Trimming left V 0 bases short and J 4 bases short, with 13 bases between. The CDR3 is 16 residues long. The CDR3 sequence is CASSQDGAGTNQPQHF. The CDR3, as DNA: TGCGCCAGCAGCCAAGATGGGGCAGGCACAAATCAGCCCCAGCATTTT.